The source of this T cell receptor (beta chain) is a study of blood T cells in healthy people across ages. The draw of peripheral blood yielded about 9.4 milliliters from each donor. Combining a sample-barcoded 5' primer with a J-beta primer mix, a second PCR ran for roughly 7 to 12 cycles. TCRdb called the 5' RACE reads again in MiXCR, with one record for every CDR3 protein. The repertoire holds about 1.6 million distinct CDR3 sequences, with approximately 32% as singletons. The germline gives CDR1 PRHDT, CDR2 FYEKMQ (reference sequence). The CDR3 covers 17 residues. J was trimmed by 5 bases and V by 4 bases; bases with no gene match: 11.

This sequence originates from a woman aged 25 to 39 in good health. The sample was blood. J is TRBJ2-5 and V is TRBV13, with 12 bases that match TRBD2. The DNA for the CDR3 is TGTGCCAGCAGCTCTAGCGGGAGGGCCCCTTCGGGGGAGACCCAGTACTTC. It encodes CASSSSGRAPSGETQYF. Drawing the rest from reference TRBV13 and TRBJ2-5, the complete variable domain is AAGVIQSPRHLIKEKRETATLKCYPIPRHDTVYWYQQGPGQDPQFLISFYEKMQSDKGSIPDRFSAQQFSDYHSELNMSSLELGDSALYFCASSSSGRAPSGETQYFGPGTRLLVL.